This TCR beta chain appears in the sequencing data of a study of T cell responses to AZD1222 COVID-19 vaccine. Study details: Second-dose intervals near 4 or 12 weeks were combined. Study-level points and caveats: Reports say nearly half of spike-specific TCRs go after unmutated variant regions. Breadth and depth of Spike-specific TCRs rose after two AZD1222 doses. Clonal diversity may have been underestimated in mostly white British donors.

The protocol was immunoSEQ multiplex PCR, while the TCRdb copy is restricted to in-frame clones and leaves out a portion. In the table there are roughly 100,000 clones, more than 70% of which are singletons. This clone turned up a few times. What it binds is unknown. The germline CDR1 and CDR2 sequences are LGHNA and YSLEER. Trimming left V 0 bases short and J 2 bases short, with 8 bases between. This CDR3 is built from 15 residues. The clonotype comes from an adult in good health. The chain carries TRBV4-3 and TRBJ1-3; D unresolved. The sample here was peripheral blood, taken on day 0 of AZD1222 vaccination. Here the CDR3 DNA reads TGCGCCAGCAGCCAAGATAACAGCGCTGGAAACACCATATATTTT. Its protein is CASSQDNSAGNTIYF.